This T cell receptor beta chain originates from a study of blood T cell repertoires in COVID-19. Overall study: From the United States, Italy and Spain came samples of acute and convalescent COVID-19. T cells, B-cell-depleted T cells, or PBMCs provided the cDNA or gDNA that served as material.

Germline loops: CDR1 MNHEY, CDR2 SMNVEV (reference sequence). This CDR3 comprises 12 residues. The trim removed 9 bases at V and 4 bases at J, leaving 3 bases unmatched. TCRdb keeps only in-frame clones here, not all; method: immunoSEQ multiplex PCR. Here the sample spans hundreds of thousands of clones, approximately 88% being singletons. Specimen: peripheral blood. The chain joins TRBV27 to TRBJ1-5; 7 bases map to TRBD1. The TCR originated in a woman aged 50 to 65 with COVID-19, enrolled during active disease. DNA of the CDR3: TGTGCCAGTGGGACAGCGAATCAGCCCCAGCATTTT. This encodes CASGTANQPQHF.